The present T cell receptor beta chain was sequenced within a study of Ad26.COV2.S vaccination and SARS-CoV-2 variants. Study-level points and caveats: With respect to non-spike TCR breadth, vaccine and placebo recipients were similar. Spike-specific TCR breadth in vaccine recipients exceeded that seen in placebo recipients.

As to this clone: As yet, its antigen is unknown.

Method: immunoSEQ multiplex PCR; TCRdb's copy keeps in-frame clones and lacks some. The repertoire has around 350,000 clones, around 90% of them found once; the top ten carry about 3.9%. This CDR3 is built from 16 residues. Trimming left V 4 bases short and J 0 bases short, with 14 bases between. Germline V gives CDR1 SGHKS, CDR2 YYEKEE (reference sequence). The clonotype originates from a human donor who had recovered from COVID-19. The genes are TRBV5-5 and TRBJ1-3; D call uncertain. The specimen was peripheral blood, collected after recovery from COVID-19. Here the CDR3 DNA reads TGTGCCAGCAGCCCTGGAGGCAGATTCTCTGGAAACACCATATATTTT. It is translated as CASSPGGRFSGNTIYF.